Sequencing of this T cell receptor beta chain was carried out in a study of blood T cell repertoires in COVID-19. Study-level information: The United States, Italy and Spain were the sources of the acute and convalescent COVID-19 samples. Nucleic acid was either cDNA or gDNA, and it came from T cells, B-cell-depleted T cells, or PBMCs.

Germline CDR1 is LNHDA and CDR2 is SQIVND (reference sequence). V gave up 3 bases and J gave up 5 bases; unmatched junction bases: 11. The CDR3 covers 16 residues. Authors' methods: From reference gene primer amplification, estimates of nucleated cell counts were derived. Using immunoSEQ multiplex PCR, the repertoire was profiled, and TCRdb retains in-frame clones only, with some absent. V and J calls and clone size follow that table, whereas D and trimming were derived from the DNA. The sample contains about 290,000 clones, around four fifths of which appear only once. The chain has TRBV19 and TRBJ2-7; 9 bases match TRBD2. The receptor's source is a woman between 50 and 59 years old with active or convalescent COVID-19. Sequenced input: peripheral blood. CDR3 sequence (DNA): TGTGCCAGTAGTATGCTGGGGCTAGCGGGAAAAAACGAGCAGTACTTC. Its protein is CASSMLGLAGKNEQYF.